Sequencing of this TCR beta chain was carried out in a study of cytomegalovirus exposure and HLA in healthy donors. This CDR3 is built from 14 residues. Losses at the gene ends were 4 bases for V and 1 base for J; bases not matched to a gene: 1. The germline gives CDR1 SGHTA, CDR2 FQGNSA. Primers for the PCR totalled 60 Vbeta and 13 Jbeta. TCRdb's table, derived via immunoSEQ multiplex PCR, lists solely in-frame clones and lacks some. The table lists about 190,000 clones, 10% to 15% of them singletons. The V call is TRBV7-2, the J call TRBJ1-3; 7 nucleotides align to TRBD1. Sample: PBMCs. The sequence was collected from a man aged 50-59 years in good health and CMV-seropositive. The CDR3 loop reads CASSYRGSGNTIYF. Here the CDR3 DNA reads TGTGCCAGCAGCTACAGGGGTTCTGGAAACACCATATATTTT.